The 16 T cell receptor beta chains in this list originate from one sample, sequenced in a study of beta chain features in type 1 diabetes. Isolated RNA was reverse transcribed in full, so expressed TCRB transcripts were sequenced. TCRdb's table, derived via immunoSEQ multiplex PCR, lists solely in-frame clones and lacks some. The sample holds some 150,000 clones, roughly 10% seen once. Sequencing was done on a sample of central memory CD4+ T cells from blood. All receptors come from a woman aged 35 to 49 in good health.

This clone was observed a few times. This CDR3 is also generated by other DNA sequences in the sample. This chain uses TRBV29-1 with TRBJ1-1; 8 nucleotides match TRBD1. Germline values: CDR1 SQVTM, CDR2 ANQGSEA. Trimming at V came to 6 bases and at J to 7 bases, leaving 4 bases not matched to a gene. The CDR3 length is 11 residues. The CDR3 region has the DNA TGCAGCGTAGACAGGGGCGGTGAAGCTTTCTTT. Translating gives CSVDRGGEAFF.

V is TRBV23-1 and J is TRBJ2-5, with D possibly matching TRBD1 (6 bases). TRBV23-1 has ORF status, its function being uncertain. The CDR3 is 21 amino acids. V was shortened by 2 bases and J by 2 bases, with 30 bases between the two germline ends. The chain's CDR3 is CASSQKRQADPLLSRQETQYF. The CDR3 nucleotides read TGCGCCAGCAGTCAAAAAAGACAGGCCGACCCACTTTTGTCTCGGCAAGAGACCCAGTACTTC.

This clone was detected a few times. The V call is TRBV5-1, the J call TRBJ2-7; TRBD1 matches 9 bases. The CDR3 sequence is 14 residues long. The trim removed 5 bases at V and 5 bases at J, leaving 8 bases unmatched. Per germline, CDR1 SGHRS and CDR2 YFSETQ. The CDR3 loop reads CASSWGTGTDEQYF. CDR3 nucleotides: TGCGCCAGCAGTTGGGGGACAGGGACCGACGAGCAGTACTTC.

This clone was seen a few times. The V gene is TRBV6-1, the J gene TRBJ2-7; the match to TRBD1 covers 7 bases. V gave up 4 bases and J gave up 3 bases; unmatched junction bases: 6. Germline CDR1 reads MNHNS; CDR2 reads SASEGT. The CDR3 is 14 amino acids. The CDR3 DNA sequence: TGTGCCAGCAGTGCGACAGGGAGAGACTACGAGCAGTACTTC. Amino acid sequence: CASSATGRDYEQYF.

This clone was detected only a few times. The chain has TRBV27 and TRBJ1-2; D is uncertain. The CDR3 totals 14 residues. Germline CDR1 MNHEY, CDR2 SMNVEV (reference sequence). V lost 7 bases and J lost 2, with 14 bases in between. The CDR3 is CASTHPGSNYGYTF. CDR3 nucleotide sequence: TGTGCCAGCACCCACCCCGGGTCCAACTATGGCTACACCTTC.

This clone was seen more than once but under ten times. This sequence joins TRBV7-8 and TRBJ1-1, with D tentatively TRBD1 (5 bases). The V end lost 6 bases, the J end lost 1 base, and 9 bases lay between the germline ends. The CDR3 extends over 13 amino acids. The germline CDR1 and CDR2 sequences are SGHVS and FQNEAQ. In nucleotides, the CDR3 is TGTGCCAGCAGGGGGCACAGGAACACTGAAGCTTTCTTT. It yields the protein CASRGHRNTEAFF.

J is TRBJ2-5 and V is TRBV1; TRBD1, the D gene given by the table, was not confirmed from the DNA. TRBV1 represents a pseudogene. CDR3 length equals 14 residues. Here the CDR3 reads CTSSRGTAQETQYF. The CDR3 nucleotides are TGCACCAGCAGCCGGGGGACAGCCCAAGAGACCCAGTACTTC.

The table lists this clone with a few counts. The chain uses TRBV7-8 and TRBJ2-3; 8 bases fit TRBD2. Germline assignment: CDR1 SGHVS and CDR2 FQNEAQ. This CDR3 contains 17 residues. V dropped 1 base and J dropped 5; count of bases not matched to a gene: 11. As DNA, the CDR3 is TGTGCCAGCAGCTTAGGCCCGGGACTAGTTCTAGGAGATACGCAGTATTTT. Its protein is CASSLGPGLVLGDTQYF.

The chain links TRBV2 to TRBJ1-6; D is unresolved. Germline V lookup: CDR1 SNHLY, CDR2 FYNNEI. Trimming shortened V by 3 bases and J by 8 bases, and 8 bases separated the two germline ends. The CDR3 spans 13 residues. The CDR3 DNA is TGTGCCAGCAGTGATGAGGCCGATTCACCCCTCCACTTT. Its translation is CASSDEADSPLHF.

This clone turned up a few times. This chain connects TRBV7-8 to TRBJ2-7, with 12 bases lining up with TRBD2. Germline CDR1 is SGHVS and CDR2 is FQNEAQ. The CDR3 length is 17 residues. V was clipped by 1 base and J by 6 bases; unmatched bases: 10. The CDR3 here is CASSLELTSGGLSEQYF. The CDR3 DNA is TGTGCCAGCAGCTTAGAGTTAACTAGCGGGGGGCTCTCCGAGCAGTACTTC.

There are a few counts of this clone. The DNA for the CDR3 is TGTGCCAGCAGCTTGGACAGGGAGTCCTACAATGAGCAGTTCTTC. This sequence encodes CASSLDRESYNEQFF. The genes are TRBV5-4 and TRBJ2-1, with D perhaps TRBD1 (6 bases). Deletions cut 0 bases from V and 1 base from J, with 8 bases between. The length of the CDR3 is 15 residues. Germline CDR1 SGHNT, CDR2 YYREEE (reference sequence).

This clone showed up just a few times. V is TRBV18 and J is TRBJ2-7, with TRBD1 identical over 10 bases. The CDR3 totals 15 residues. V lost 3 bases to trimming and J lost 2 bases; unmatched junction nucleotides: 4. Germline V CDR1 and CDR2: KGHSH, LQKENI. Here the CDR3 DNA reads TGTGCCAGCTCACCGGGACAGGGGATCACCTACGAGCAGTACTTC. Translated: CASSPGQGITYEQYF.

The V call is TRBV10-3, the J call TRBJ2-1, with TRBD1 matching over 10 bases. This CDR3 is built from 16 residues. V was clipped by 3 bases and J by 6 bases; unmatched bases: 8. Looked up from germline, CDR1 is ENHRY and CDR2 is SYGVKD. The CDR3 sequence: CAISDGLGTGVNEQFF. CDR3 bases: TGTGCCATCAGTGATGGGCTGGGGACAGGGGTCAATGAGCAGTTCTTC.

This clone appeared a few times. The gene calls are TRBV6-1 and TRBJ2-7, with D maybe TRBD2 (6 bases). Germline loops: CDR1 MNHNS, CDR2 SASEGT. The CDR3 has 15 amino acids. The V and J ends lost 6 bases and 4 bases respectively, with 19 bases between them. CDR3 DNA sequence: TGTGCCAGCAGAGAACCGGGGGAAAGGAGTTACGAGCAGTACTTC. Its translation is CASREPGERSYEQYF.

This clone came up a few times. The chain recombines TRBV6-5 with TRBJ1-3; possible D gene TRBD1, 5 bases. The CDR3 spans 15 residues. V lost 6 bases, J lost 0 bases, and 12 bases lay in between. The germline CDR1 and CDR2 sequences are MNHEY and SVGAGI. The CDR3 here is CASRRDGISGNTIYF. The CDR3 DNA reads TGTGCCAGCAGGCGGGACGGGATCTCTGGAAACACCATATATTTT.

V usage is TRBV7-6 and J usage is TRBJ1-2; D remains unclear. The CDR3 extends over 14 amino acids. The V gene's germline CDR1 is SGHVS and CDR2 FNYEAQ. V gave up 4 bases and J gave up 4 bases, with 13 bases separating them. CDR3 nucleotides: TGTGCCAGCAGCTCCAGCGGGGTCATCTATGGCTACACCTTC. Its translation: CASSSSGVIYGYTF.